This T cell receptor beta chain was captured in a study of T cell changes during pregnancy in multiple sclerosis. TCRdb's copy holds only in-frame clones and misses some; the assay was immunoSEQ multiplex PCR. The sample contains 50,000 to 65,000 clones, roughly 92% of which appear only once. This clone was observed a single time. With 5 bases removed from V and 4 bases from J, the gap between germline ends came to 18 bases. The V gene's germline CDR1 is MNHEY and CDR2 SMNVEV (reference sequence). The CDR3 length is 15 residues. The sample in question was CD8+ T cells from peripheral blood mononuclear cells, obtained in the second trimester of pregnancy. The source is a female donor with multiple sclerosis, enrolled in a pregnancy study. The chain has TRBV27 and TRBJ2-7; possible D gene TRBD1, 6 bases. This CDR3 reads CASSPYPGHHYEQYF. CDR3 nucleotides: TGTGCCAGCAGTCCCTATCCGGGACACCATTACGAGCAGTACTTC.